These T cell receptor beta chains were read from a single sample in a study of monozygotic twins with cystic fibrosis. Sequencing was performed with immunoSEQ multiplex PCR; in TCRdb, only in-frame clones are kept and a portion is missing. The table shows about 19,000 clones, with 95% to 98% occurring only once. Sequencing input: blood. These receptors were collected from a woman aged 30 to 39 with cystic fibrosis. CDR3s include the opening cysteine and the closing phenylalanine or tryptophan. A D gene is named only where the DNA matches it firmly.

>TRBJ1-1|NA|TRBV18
TGTGCCAGCTCACCCCCCGGTCGCCTGAACACTGAAGCTTTCTTT
CASSPPGRLNTEAFF
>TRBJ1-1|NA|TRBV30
TGTGCCTGGAGTGTTAAAGTGCTGAACACTGAAGCTTTCTTT
CAWSVKVLNTEAFF
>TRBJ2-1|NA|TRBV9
TGTGCCAGCAGCACGACAGATTACAATGAGCAGTTCTTC
CASSTTDYNEQFF
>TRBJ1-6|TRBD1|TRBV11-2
TGTGCCAGCAGCTTAGAGGGGACAGGGGTTCCTAATTCACCCCTCCACTTT
CASSLEGTGVPNSPLHF
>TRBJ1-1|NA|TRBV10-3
TGTGCCATCAGTGGGACTGACGTGAACACTGAAGCTTTCTTT
CAISGTDVNTEAFF
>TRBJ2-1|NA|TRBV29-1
TGCAGCGTCGGGGTGGGGGGCAATGAGCAGTTCTTC
CSVGVGGNEQFF
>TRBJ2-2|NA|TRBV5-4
TGTGCCAGCAGCTTGGACGGTAACACCGGGGAGCTGTTTTTT
CASSLDGNTGELFF
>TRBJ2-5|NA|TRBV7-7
TGTGCCAGCAGCCTCGGACCGGGCCAAGAGACCCAGTACTTC
CASSLGPGQETQYF
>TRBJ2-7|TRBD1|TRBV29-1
TGCAGCGTTGTGGGGACAGGGGGTTTTTTCTCAGTCGAGCAGTACTTC
CSVVGTGGFFSVEQYF
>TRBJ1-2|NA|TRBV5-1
TGCGCCAGCAGCTTGGACCAGAATTACTATGGCTACACCTTC
CASSLDQNYYGYTF
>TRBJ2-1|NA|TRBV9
TGTGCCAGCAGCGTAGCCCATCGTCTCAATGAGCAGTTCTTC
CASSVAHRLNEQFF
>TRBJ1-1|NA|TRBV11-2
TGTGCCAGCAGCTTAGGAGGATCTAACGAGGCTTTCTTT
CASSLGGSNEAFF
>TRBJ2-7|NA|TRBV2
TGTGCCAGCAGTGAAGAGCCAGGCGAGCAGTACTTC
CASSEEPGEQYF